This T cell receptor (beta chain) appears in the sequencing data of a study of PD-1 blockade in classical Hodgkin lymphoma. Study-level findings and limits: With CD4+ cells, TCR diversity rose significantly by C4D1, but not with CD8+ cells.

Note on this clone: Its antigen is as yet unknown.

Data came from immunoSEQ multiplex PCR; TCRdb stores just in-frame clones and leaves some out. The table has roughly 24,000 clones, roughly 80% seen once. Following autologous stem cell transplantation, relapse occurred in every patient, and exposure to brentuximab vedotin varied. The TCR originated in a human donor with classical Hodgkin lymphoma. Source: peripheral blood mononuclear cells (PBMCs), taken before the second cycle of nivolumab.

Here the CDR3 reads CANTPSGQGTAQPQHF. The CDR3 coding sequence is TGTGCCAACACCCCCTCGGGACAGGGTACCGCACAGCCCCAGCATTTT. The chain recombines TRBV6-6 with TRBJ1-5; TRBD1 agrees at 9 bases. With V trimmed by 10 bases and J by 7 bases, 17 bases remained unmatched. There are 16 residues in the CDR3. Germline CDR1 reads MNHNY; CDR2 reads SVGAGI (reference sequence).